Listed here are 28 T cell receptor beta chains from one sample, sequenced in a study of T cell clonality in common variable immunodeficiency. Clones were sequenced by immunoSEQ multiplex PCR, and TCRdb holds only the in-frame ones, with some missing. This table holds tens of thousands of clones with no singletons; the top ten claim around an eighth. The sample consisted of peripheral blood mononuclear cells. These receptor sequences come from a person aged 18-70 years in good health.

This clone was seen repeatedly, ten times or more. The CDR3 extends 3 residues past the end of the read, so its final part is completed from the germline J gene. The chain has TRBV6-2 or TRBV6-3 and TRBJ2-5; TRBD1 might be the D (6 bases). Trimming removed 4 bases from V and 5 bases from J, with 14 bases in between. CDR3 size: 14 residues. CDR1 is MNHEY, CDR2 SVGEGT, per germline. The sequenced CDR3 bases are TGTGCCAGCAGTTCGCGAACAGGGTCGGAGACC. Residues: CASSSRTGSET. The whole CDR3 region reads CASSSRTGSETQYF.

This clone appeared many times. The CDR3 end lies 3 residues beyond the end of the read and is filled in from the germline J gene. V usage is TRBV6-1 and J usage is TRBJ2-5; D possibly corresponds to TRBD2 (6 bases). The V end lost 4 bases, the J end lost 5 bases, and 14 bases lay between the germline ends. Germline V CDR1 and CDR2: MNHNS, SASEGT. The CDR3 totals 14 residues. The CDR3 bases that were read are TGTGCCAGCAGTGCCAGCGGGCAGAGGGAGACC. Its protein is CASSASGQRET. The whole CDR3 sequence is CASSASGQRETQYF.

This clone was detected ten times or more. The missing CDR3 end, 3 residues past where the read stops, is filled in from the germline J gene. This chain connects TRBV20-1 to TRBJ2-1, with 14 bases that match TRBD2. J lost 6 bases, V lost 3 bases, and 10 bases had no gene match. CDR1 is DFQATT, CDR2 SNEGSKA, per germline (reference sequence). The CDR3 length is 17 residues. CDR3 loop: CSARTSGGGVGFNEQFF. The CDR3 DNA, read in part, is TGCAGTGCTAGGACTAGCGGGGGGGGAGTGGGGTTCAATGAG.

There are many counts of this clone. The read gets to within 3 residues of the CDR3 end, and the germline J gene fills in the rest. This chain uses TRBV5-1 with TRBJ1-4; 10 nucleotides match TRBD1. Trimming cost V 4 bases and J 5 bases; bases outside gene matches: 8. Germline CDR1 reads SGHRS; CDR2 reads YFSETQ. The CDR3 runs to 16 residues. CDR3 residues: CASSPGTGARNEKLFF. Incomplete CDR3 DNA: TGCGCCAGCAGCCCCGGGACAGGGGCTCGGAATGAAAAA.

About this clone itself: The observed sequence ends 3 residues before the CDR3 terminus, with the missing tail filled in from the germline J gene. The chain couples TRBV6-4 to TRBJ1-2; D is undetermined. In germline, CDR1 is MRHNA, CDR2 SNTAGT. Trimming stripped 0 bases from V and 7 bases from J, with 6 bases between. The CDR3 is made up of 12 amino acids. This CDR3 is CASSDSKVGYTF. Incomplete CDR3 DNA: TGTGCCAGCAGTGACTCTAAGGTTGGC.

This clone has ten or more counts. From the germline J gene comes the end of the CDR3, since the read stops 3 residues before it. The chain carries TRBV5-4 and TRBJ1-1; weak D call: TRBD1 (5 bases). The CDR3 loop spans 13 amino acids. Germline values: CDR1 SGHNT, CDR2 YYREEE (reference sequence). Trimming stripped 2 bases from V and 7 bases from J, with 12 bases between. CDR3 DNA, as far as it was read: TGTGCCAGCAGCTTCTGGGGGGAGATTGAA. It yields the protein CASSFWGEIE. The whole CDR3 protein is CASSFWGEIEAFF.

Relative to its sample, this clone is medium-sized. The covered CDR3 bases are TGTGCCACCAGCAGAGATAGAAACAGCTTTAGTGAAAAA. Its translation: CATSRDRNSFSEK. The full CDR3 sequence reads CATSRDRNSFSEKLFF. The V gene is TRBV15, the J gene TRBJ1-4; D gene uncertain. Read sequence stops 3 residues before the CDR3 end, and the germline J gene provides the missing end. This CDR3 spans 16 amino acids. The V end lost 0 bases, the J end lost 7 bases, and 15 bases lay between the germline ends. Germline values: CDR1 LNHNV, CDR2 YYDKDF (reference sequence).

On this clone itself: From the germline J gene comes the end of the CDR3, since the read stops 3 residues before it. This chain links TRBV30 with TRBJ2-7, with a weak D call TRBD1 (5 bases). Germline lookup yields CDR1 GTSNPN and CDR2 SVGIG (reference sequence). V shed 0 bases and J shed 6 bases, with 12 bases lying between them. The CDR3 runs 13 residues. CDR3 residues: CAWSVAGAGEQYF. The covered CDR3 bases are TGTGCCTGGAGTGTAGCTGGGGCTGGCGAG.

This clone occurred many times. Read sequence stops 3 residues before the CDR3 end, and the germline J gene provides the missing end. This sequence joins TRBV19 and TRBJ2-2, with TRBD2 matching over 10 bases. J was trimmed by 2 bases and V by 6 bases; bases with no gene match: 6. This CDR3 is 16 amino acids long. Germline CDR1 is LNHDA and CDR2 is SQIVND (reference sequence). The part of the CDR3 DNA that was read is TGTGCCAGTAGCCTCACTAGCGGGGTTAACACCGGGGAG. Residues: CASSLTSGVNTGE. The whole CDR3 protein reads CASSLTSGVNTGELFF.

This clone was observed many times. The CDR3 end lies 3 residues beyond the end of the read and is filled in from the germline J gene. The chain uses TRBV19 and TRBJ2-1, with TRBD1 identical over 10 bases. Germline V lookup: CDR1 LNHDA, CDR2 SQIVND (reference sequence). The J segment lost 5 bases and the V segment lost 2 bases, leaving 3 bases of the junction unmatched. The CDR3 is 15 amino acids. The covered CDR3 bases are TGTGCCAGTAGTATATATGGGACAGGGGACAATGAG. Protein sequence: CASSIYGTGDNE. The entire CDR3 protein is CASSIYGTGDNEQFF. The full variable domain, with the rest looked up from reference TRBV19 and TRBJ2-1, is DGGITQSPKYLFRKEGQNVTLSCEQNLNHDAMYWYRQDPGQGLRLIYYSQIVNDFQKGDIAEGYSVSREKKESFPLTVTSAQKNPTAFYLCASSIYGTGDNEQFFGPGTRLTVL.

This clone was seen more than once but under ten times. The missing CDR3 end, 3 residues past where the read stops, is filled in from the germline J gene. The chain uses TRBV18 and TRBJ2-7, with 7 bases fitting TRBD1. The CDR3 is made up of 15 amino acids. Germline V gene data show CDR1 as KGHSH and CDR2 as LQKENI. V lost 3 bases to trimming and J lost 2 bases; unmatched junction nucleotides: 7. CDR3 DNA (partial): TGTGCCAGCTCACCGTCGACAGGGCCTACCTACGAG. Protein product: CASSPSTGPTYE. In full, the CDR3 is CASSPSTGPTYEQYF.

This clone was seen repeatedly, ten times or more. Read data end 3 residues before the CDR3 end; the end is taken from the germline J gene. This chain uses TRBV6-2 or TRBV6-3 with TRBJ1-5; D perhaps matches TRBD1 (6 bases). Germline V gene sequence: CDR1 MNHEY, CDR2 SVGEGT. The CDR3 is 13 amino acids. Trimming shortened V by 6 bases and J by 5 bases, and 11 bases separated the two germline ends. This CDR3 is CASRTDSHQPQHF. The sequenced part of the CDR3 DNA is TGTGCCAGCAGGACGGACAGCCATCAGCCC.

This clone has a count of ten or more. The read ends 3 residues early relative to the CDR3; the germline J gene fills the gap. The V and J genes are TRBV7-3 and TRBJ1-1; 7 nucleotides agree with TRBD1. The CDR3 is 13 residues long. CDR1 SGHTA and CDR2 FQGTGA come from the germline V gene. J gave up 5 bases and V 7 bases, and 7 bases lay outside the gene matches. The chain's CDR3 is CASKQGSQTEAFF. CDR3 DNA (partial): TGTGCCAGCAAACAGGGGAGCCAAACTGAA.

This clone showed up many times. The read ends 3 residues early relative to the CDR3; the germline J gene fills the gap. This chain connects TRBV6-2 or TRBV6-3 to TRBJ1-1; 11 nucleotides align to TRBD1. The germline V gene encodes CDR1 MNHEY and CDR2 SVGEGT. The CDR3 has 17 residues. J gave up 0 bases and V 1 base, and 4 bases lay outside the gene matches. CDR3 DNA (partial): TGTGCCAGCAGTTACTTCGGGACAGGGGGGCTGAACACTGAA. Its protein is CASSYFGTGGLNTE. The whole CDR3 protein is CASSYFGTGGLNTEAFF.

This clone has a count of ten or more. Read sequence stops 3 residues before the CDR3 end, and the germline J gene provides the missing end. J is TRBJ1-1 and V is TRBV7-2; D call uncertain. This CDR3 has 12 residues. The germline CDR1 and CDR2 sequences are SGHTA and FQGNSA. V was cut by 5 bases and J by 6 bases, with 10 bases left in between. The CDR3 spells CASSRGNAEAFF. The part of the CDR3 DNA that was read is TGTGCCAGCAGCCGGGGAAACGCTGAA.

This clone was counted at least ten times. Read sequence stops 3 residues before the CDR3 end, and the germline J gene provides the missing end. This chain connects TRBV20-1 to TRBJ1-2; 8 bases map to TRBD1. Germline V gene data show CDR1 as DFQATT and CDR2 as SNEGSKA (reference sequence). CDR3 size: 18 residues. Trimming at V came to 6 bases and at J to 2 bases, leaving 20 bases not matched to a gene. CDR3 DNA (partial): TGCAGTGCGATCCCCCCGAATCCGGGACAGGTGAAAAACTATGGC. Encoded protein: CSAIPPNPGQVKNYG. In full, the CDR3 is CSAIPPNPGQVKNYGYTF.

This clone was found a few times. The read terminates 3 residues ahead of where the CDR3 ends, so the germline J gene completes it. The V and J genes are TRBV19 and TRBJ1-2, with D perhaps TRBD1 (5 bases). Germline V gene lookup returns CDR1 LNHDA and CDR2 SQIVND (reference sequence). The CDR3 is 13 residues long. V shed 3 bases and J shed 5 bases, with 10 bases lying between them. Partial CDR3 DNA: TGTGCCAGTAGTATGGGGCGGATGTATGGC. Translating it yields CASSMGRMYG. The full CDR3 sequence reads CASSMGRMYGYTF.

This clone came up many times. Partial CDR3 DNA: TGTGCCAGCAGTTCCCAACTGGACAGGCTGAACACTGAA. It yields the protein CASSSQLDRLNTE. The full CDR3 is CASSSQLDRLNTEAFF. The rearrangement joins TRBV12-3 or TRBV12-4 to TRBJ1-1; 7 bases map to TRBD1. The CDR3 goes on 3 residues after the read ends, and that part is filled in from the germline J gene. V dropped 4 bases and J dropped 0; count of bases not matched to a gene: 8. The CDR3 covers 16 residues.

This clone was seen ten or more times. The read gets to within 3 residues of the CDR3 end, and the germline J gene fills in the rest. The chain links TRBV6-2 or TRBV6-3 to TRBJ2-1, with TRBD2 matching 8 bases. The V and J ends lost 4 bases and 4 bases, in that order; junction bases with no gene match: 6. The CDR3 covers 15 residues. Germline V gene sequence: CDR1 MNHEY, CDR2 SVGEGT. This CDR3 reads CASSFGGGSYNEQFF. The CDR3 bases that were read are TGTGCCAGCAGTTTTGGCGGGGGGTCGTACAATGAG.

This clone was picked up many times. The read gets to within 3 residues of the CDR3 end, and the germline J gene fills in the rest. This chain links TRBV6-2 or TRBV6-3 with TRBJ2-1; D is possibly TRBD1 (8 bases). Germline V gene data show CDR1 as MNHEY and CDR2 as SVGEGT. The CDR3 consists of 14 residues. V was pared by 5 bases and J by 6 bases, with 14 bases between. The CDR3 sequence: CASSLQGGGNEQFF. CDR3 bases read: TGTGCCAGCAGTCTACAGGGGGGGGGCAATGAG.

In its sample, this clone was seen many times. The CDR3 region is CASSLSQGNEQFF. The CDR3 DNA, read in part, is TGTGCCAGCAGCTTATCACAGGGCAATGAG. This chain uses TRBV7-9 with TRBJ2-1; possibly TRBD1 for D (6 bases). The read finishes 3 residues shy of the CDR3 end, and the germline J gene is used to complete it. The CDR3 sequence is 13 residues long. V was shortened by 2 bases and J by 6 bases, with 8 bases between the two germline ends. Germline V gives CDR1 SEHNR, CDR2 FQNEAQ (reference sequence). Drawing the rest from reference TRBV7-9 and TRBJ2-1, the complete variable domain is DTGVSQNPRHKITKRGQNVTFRCDPISEHNRLYWYRQTLGQGPEFLTYFQNEAQLEKSRLLSDRFSAERPKGSFSTLEIQRTEQGDSAMYLCASSLSQGNEQFFGPGTRLTVL.

This clone was seen repeatedly, ten times or more. The missing CDR3 end, 3 residues past where the read stops, is filled in from the germline J gene. The J gene is TRBJ1-2, the V gene TRBV18; D possibly corresponds to TRBD1 (6 bases). CDR3 length: 16 amino acids. Trimming removed 2 bases from V and 4 bases from J, with 17 bases in between. Germline V gives CDR1 KGHSH, CDR2 LQKENI. Here the CDR3 reads CASSPEGHPLSYGYTF. CDR3 DNA, as far as it was read: TGTGCCAGCTCACCAGAGGGACACCCCCTATCCTATGGC. Filled out from reference TRBV18 and TRBJ1-2, the complete variable domain reads NAGVMQNPRHLVRRRGQEARLRCSPMKGHSHVYWYRQLPEEGLKFMVYLQKENIIDESGMPKERFSAEFPKEGPSILRIQQVVRGDSAAYFCASSPEGHPLSYGYTFGSGTRLTVV.

The sample holds a few counts of this clone. One end of the junction varies from germline; a read error may be responsible. The sequenced fragment ends 3 residues before the CDR3 boundary, so the rest is inferred from the germline J gene. The sample carries other DNA sequences with the same CDR3. This chain joins TRBV7-2 and TRBJ1-3, with a tentative D call TRBD1 (6 bases). Per the germline V gene, CDR1 is SGHTA and CDR2 is FQGNSA. The CDR3 spans 13 residues. CDR3 amino acids: CASRQGIRNTIYF. Partial CDR3 DNA: TGTGCCAGCAGACAGGGAATACGGAACACA.

This clone came up many times. Sequencing ends 3 residues short of the CDR3 end; the germline J gene provides the rest. The chain combines TRBV19 with TRBJ1-1, with D uncertain. CDR1 and CDR2 from the germline V gene are LNHDA and SQIVND (reference sequence). The V gene lost 5 bases and the J gene lost 1 base, with 11 bases spanning the gap. The CDR3 spans 14 residues. Here the CDR3 reads CASSAPVPNTEAFF. The part of the CDR3 DNA that was read is TGTGCCAGTAGTGCACCAGTCCCGAACACTGAA.

This clone was observed at least ten times. The DNA ends 3 residues before the CDR3 does, and the rest of the CDR3 is filled in from the germline J gene. The chain links TRBV29-1 to TRBJ1-1; 12 nucleotides match TRBD1. V was pared by 5 bases and J by 5 bases, with 6 bases of the junction left unmatched. The CDR3 sequence is 14 residues long. Germline loops: CDR1 SQVTM, CDR2 ANQGSEA. Partial CDR3 DNA: TGCAGCGTTCCCGGGACAGGGGGCTGGACTGAA. The encoded protein is CSVPGTGGWTE. The complete CDR3 sequence is CSVPGTGGWTEAFF.

The CDR3 DNA, read in part, is TGTGCCAGCAGTATACAGGGGGGGAGCAATCAGCCC. Translation gives CASSIQGGSNQP. The whole CDR3 sequence is CASSIQGGSNQPQHF. V gene TRBV2 combines with J gene TRBJ1-5, with TRBD1 identical over 8 bases. Coverage ceases 3 residues before the CDR3 finishes, and the germline J gene fills in the end. CDR1 is SNHLY, CDR2 FYNNEI, per germline. V was pared by 5 bases and J by 1 base, with 4 bases of the junction left unmatched. This CDR3 is 15 amino acids long.

Concerning this clone itself: The CDR3 extends 3 residues past the end of the read, so its final part is completed from the germline J gene. J is TRBJ2-7 and V is TRBV19; maybe TRBD1 (5 bases). CDR1 LNHDA and CDR2 SQIVND come from the germline V gene (reference sequence). This CDR3 contains 12 residues. V shed 10 bases and J shed 4 bases, with 14 bases lying between them. The sequenced part of the CDR3 DNA is TGTGCCACGAGCGACAGAGAATACGAG. Amino acid sequence: CATSDREYE. The entire CDR3 is CATSDREYEQYF.

This clone was seen more than once but under ten times. The read finishes 3 residues shy of the CDR3 end, and the germline J gene is used to complete it. The rearrangement joins TRBV6-4 to TRBJ1-5; 8 nucleotides match TRBD1. V lost 2 bases, J lost 0 bases, and 6 bases stayed unmatched. CDR1 is MRHNA and CDR2 is SNTAGT in the germline V gene. This CDR3 has 17 residues. This CDR3 is CASSDRPDRVSNQPQHF. The sequenced part of the CDR3 DNA is TGTGCCAGCAGTGACCGGCCGGACAGGGTTAGCAATCAGCCC.